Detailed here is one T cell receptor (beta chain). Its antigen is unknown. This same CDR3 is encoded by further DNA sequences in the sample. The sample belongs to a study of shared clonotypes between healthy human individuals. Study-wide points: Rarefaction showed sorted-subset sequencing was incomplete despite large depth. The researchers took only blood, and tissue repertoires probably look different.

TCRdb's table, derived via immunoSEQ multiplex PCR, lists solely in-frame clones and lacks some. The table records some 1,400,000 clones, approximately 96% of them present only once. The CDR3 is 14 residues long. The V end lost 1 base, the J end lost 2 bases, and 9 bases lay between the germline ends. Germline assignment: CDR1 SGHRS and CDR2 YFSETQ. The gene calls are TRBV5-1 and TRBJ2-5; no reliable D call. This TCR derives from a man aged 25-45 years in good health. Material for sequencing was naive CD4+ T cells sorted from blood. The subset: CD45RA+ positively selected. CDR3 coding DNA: TGCGCCAGCAGCTTGATCGCAGCACAAGAGACCCAGTACTTC. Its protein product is CASSLIAAQETQYF.